This T cell receptor (beta chain) was observed in a study of cytomegalovirus exposure and HLA in healthy donors. Study-level background: A prior analysis found 117 million unique TCR beta sequences from approximately 200 million T cells.

Amplification used 60 Vbeta primers and 13 Jbeta primers. Libraries were prepared by immunoSEQ multiplex PCR; TCRdb keeps only in-frame clonotypes and omits some of them. Of about 160,000 clones in the sample, approximately 80% were seen once. This CDR3 comprises 15 residues. The V and J ends lost 4 bases and 7 bases, in that order; junction bases with no gene match: 6. Germline V gene data show CDR1 as MDHEN and CDR2 as SYDVKM. This clonotype originated in a man aged 45-60 years in good health and CMV-seropositive. The chain is built from TRBV28 and TRBJ1-6, with 8 bases that match TRBD1. The sequenced material came from PBMCs. The CDR3 is CASSSRQGRNSPLHF. CDR3 sequence (DNA): TGTGCCAGCAGTTCCCGACAGGGGAGGAATTCACCCCTCCACTTT.